This TCR beta chain was recorded in a study of T-cell reconstitution after alpha-beta-depleted transplantation in children. Findings and caveats of the study: The origin of alpha-beta T cells about two months after transplant was reportedly several hundred expanded graft clones. The study traced high day-60 TCRbeta diversity in some patients to surviving recipient T cells and thymic progenitors. Among T cells one year after transplant, newly produced cells accounted for most counts and diversity.

Trimming pared 2 bases from V and 5 bases from J, leaving 12 bases between. CDR1 is SGHRS, CDR2 YFSETQ, per germline. The CDR3 runs 14 residues. In this sample, this clonotype turned up a few times. Antigen unknown. This sample's TCRbeta library carried unique molecular identifier barcodes. TCRdb re-called the PCR reads with MiXCR, one entry per CDR3 protein. The data show 500,000 to 600,000 distinct CDR3 sequences, 25% to 30% seen once. The receptor comes from a boy in the first two years of life with Wiskott-Aldrich syndrome, due to receive a stem cell transplant. This chain links TRBV5-1 with TRBJ2-3; D is uncertain. The sequences come from PBMCs, collected before TCRalphabeta/CD19-depleted stem cell transplant. CDR3 nucleotides: TGCGCCAGCAGCTTTAGGCCCCTTGAAGATACGCAGTATTTT. It encodes CASSFRPLEDTQYF.